The 10 T cell receptor beta chains in this list originate from one sample, sequenced in a study of radiotherapy plus CTLA-4 blockade in lung cancer. Some clones are missing from TCRdb's copy, which holds only in-frame ones; the method was immunoSEQ multiplex PCR. Among 95,000 to 150,000 clones listed, 70% to 90% were seen once. Sequencing was performed on peripheral blood, taken from a patient treated with radiotherapy plus ipilimumab. All receptors derive from a human donor with non-small cell lung cancer that progressed on radiotherapy plus ipilimumab.

The rearrangement links TRBV5-4 to TRBJ2-5; D call uncertain. Germline V gives CDR1 SGHNT, CDR2 YYREEE (reference sequence). Trimming shortened V by 0 bases and J by 4 bases, and 7 bases separated the two germline ends. This CDR3 has 13 residues. CDR3 in amino acids: CASSLAVSETQYF. The CDR3 nucleotides read TGTGCCAGCAGCTTGGCGGTTTCAGAGACCCAGTACTTC.

This clone was seen only once. J is TRBJ1-4 and V is TRBV7-9; D not certain. This CDR3 region has 12 residues. In germline, CDR1 is SEHNR, CDR2 FQNEAQ (reference sequence). Between the trimmed V and J ends, which lost 3 bases and 8 bases, there was a span of 7 bases. The chain's CDR3 is CASSLEREKLFF. The CDR3 coding sequence is TGTGCCAGCAGCTTGGAAAGGGAAAAACTGTTTTTT.

This clone has just one count. V usage is TRBV12-2 and J usage is TRBJ2-6; TRBD2 reflects the table's D call only, with no check against the DNA. TRBV12-2 is a recognized pseudogene. This CDR3 is 21 amino acids long. The CDR3 spells CASRFPGLAGSPDSGANVLTF. Here the CDR3 DNA reads TGTGCAAGTCGCTTTCCCGGACTAGCGGGATCACCTGACTCTGGGGCCAACGTCCTGACTTTC.

The chain recombines TRBV7-3 with TRBJ2-2, with no clear D. Germline V gene sequence: CDR1 SGHTA, CDR2 FQGTGA. V was clipped by 4 bases and J by 3 bases, with 9 bases between them. The CDR3 runs 14 residues. The CDR3 DNA reads as TGTGCCAGCAGCTGGCAGAGCCACACCGGGGAGCTGTTTTTT. Translating gives CASSWQSHTGELFF.

The chain uses TRBV29-1 and TRBJ1-2; 7 bases agree with TRBD1. There are 15 residues in the CDR3. Germline V lookup: CDR1 SQVTM, CDR2 ANQGSEA. The V segment lost 3 bases and the J segment 4 bases; nucleotides outside the gene matches: 11. CDR3 amino acids: CSVDSGTATVYGYTF. The CDR3 nucleotides are TGCAGCGTTGATTCTGGGACAGCAACAGTCTATGGCTACACCTTC.

The CDR3 DNA is TGTGCCAGCAGCCCCCGGACAGGCAACACCGGGGAGCTGTTTTTT. Protein sequence: CASSPRTGNTGELFF. The chain has TRBV6-4 and TRBJ2-2, with TRBD1 identical over 7 bases. Germline trimming cut 6 bases from V and 2 bases from J; bases unmatched to any gene: 6. Germline CDR1 and CDR2: MRHNA and SNTAGT. CDR3 length: 15 residues.

The chain has TRBV11-2 and TRBJ2-2; 9 bases are a match to TRBD1. This CDR3 is 15 amino acids long. The trim removed 7 bases at V and 0 bases at J, leaving 3 bases unmatched. Germline V lookup: CDR1 SGHAT, CDR2 FQNNGV. CDR3 DNA: TGTGCCAGCAACCGACAGGGGGCGAACACCGGGGAGCTGTTTTTT. This sequence encodes CASNRQGANTGELFF.

CDR3 nucleotides: TGTGCCAGTAGTGGGGGGAGGACAGGATACAATGAGCAGTTCTTC. The encoded protein is CASSGGRTGYNEQFF. This chain links TRBV19 with TRBJ2-1; D may be TRBD1 (7 bases). V lost 5 bases to trimming and J lost 4 bases, with 15 bases between them. Germline values: CDR1 LNHDA, CDR2 SQIVND (reference sequence). The length of the CDR3 is 15 residues.

CDR3 residues: CASRRGFNEKLFF. The DNA for the CDR3 is TGTGCCAGCAGACGGGGGTTTAATGAAAAACTGTTTTTT. The chain employs TRBV7-9 and TRBJ1-4, with a possible D match to TRBD1 (5 bases). In germline, CDR1 is SEHNR, CDR2 FQNEAQ (reference sequence). V lost 6 bases, J lost 4 bases, and 9 bases lay in between. The CDR3 covers 13 residues.

Comment on this clone: Sequence at one end of the junction differs from germline and may be a read error. The genes are TRBV7-7 and TRBJ2-3, with 11 bases identical to TRBD2. Germline V gene data show CDR1 as SSHAT and CDR2 as FNYEAQ (reference sequence). The CDR3 is made up of 16 amino acids. The CDR3 region is CASSLLAGGSTDTQYF. CDR3 DNA sequence: TGTGCTAGCAGCTTGCTAGCGGGAGGTAGCACAGATACGCAGTATTTT.